This T cell receptor (beta chain) comes out of a study of blood T cell repertoires in COVID-19. Study overall: T cells, B-cell-depleted T cells, or PBMCs supplied cDNA or gDNA.

This CDR3 spans 16 amino acids. Per germline, CDR1 LGHNA and CDR2 YNFKEQ. V shed 4 bases and J 9 bases; nucleotides not matched to a gene: 8. Per the authors' pipeline: How many nucleated cells were present was estimated from reference gene primer amplification. The method was immunoSEQ multiplex PCR; TCRdb's version includes in-frame clones alone and lacks a portion of them. V, J and clone size reflect that table, while D and trimming were determined from the DNA. Of roughly 120,000 clones in the sample, around 83% were seen once. The receptor's source is a woman aged 80 or over with active or convalescent COVID-19. Sequencing was done on a sample of peripheral blood. The V gene is TRBV4-2, the J gene TRBJ2-1; 14 nucleotides match TRBD2. The CDR3: CASSPPTSGRAVEQFF. The CDR3 DNA reads as TGTGCCAGCAGCCCCCCGACTAGCGGGAGGGCAGTTGAGCAGTTCTTC.